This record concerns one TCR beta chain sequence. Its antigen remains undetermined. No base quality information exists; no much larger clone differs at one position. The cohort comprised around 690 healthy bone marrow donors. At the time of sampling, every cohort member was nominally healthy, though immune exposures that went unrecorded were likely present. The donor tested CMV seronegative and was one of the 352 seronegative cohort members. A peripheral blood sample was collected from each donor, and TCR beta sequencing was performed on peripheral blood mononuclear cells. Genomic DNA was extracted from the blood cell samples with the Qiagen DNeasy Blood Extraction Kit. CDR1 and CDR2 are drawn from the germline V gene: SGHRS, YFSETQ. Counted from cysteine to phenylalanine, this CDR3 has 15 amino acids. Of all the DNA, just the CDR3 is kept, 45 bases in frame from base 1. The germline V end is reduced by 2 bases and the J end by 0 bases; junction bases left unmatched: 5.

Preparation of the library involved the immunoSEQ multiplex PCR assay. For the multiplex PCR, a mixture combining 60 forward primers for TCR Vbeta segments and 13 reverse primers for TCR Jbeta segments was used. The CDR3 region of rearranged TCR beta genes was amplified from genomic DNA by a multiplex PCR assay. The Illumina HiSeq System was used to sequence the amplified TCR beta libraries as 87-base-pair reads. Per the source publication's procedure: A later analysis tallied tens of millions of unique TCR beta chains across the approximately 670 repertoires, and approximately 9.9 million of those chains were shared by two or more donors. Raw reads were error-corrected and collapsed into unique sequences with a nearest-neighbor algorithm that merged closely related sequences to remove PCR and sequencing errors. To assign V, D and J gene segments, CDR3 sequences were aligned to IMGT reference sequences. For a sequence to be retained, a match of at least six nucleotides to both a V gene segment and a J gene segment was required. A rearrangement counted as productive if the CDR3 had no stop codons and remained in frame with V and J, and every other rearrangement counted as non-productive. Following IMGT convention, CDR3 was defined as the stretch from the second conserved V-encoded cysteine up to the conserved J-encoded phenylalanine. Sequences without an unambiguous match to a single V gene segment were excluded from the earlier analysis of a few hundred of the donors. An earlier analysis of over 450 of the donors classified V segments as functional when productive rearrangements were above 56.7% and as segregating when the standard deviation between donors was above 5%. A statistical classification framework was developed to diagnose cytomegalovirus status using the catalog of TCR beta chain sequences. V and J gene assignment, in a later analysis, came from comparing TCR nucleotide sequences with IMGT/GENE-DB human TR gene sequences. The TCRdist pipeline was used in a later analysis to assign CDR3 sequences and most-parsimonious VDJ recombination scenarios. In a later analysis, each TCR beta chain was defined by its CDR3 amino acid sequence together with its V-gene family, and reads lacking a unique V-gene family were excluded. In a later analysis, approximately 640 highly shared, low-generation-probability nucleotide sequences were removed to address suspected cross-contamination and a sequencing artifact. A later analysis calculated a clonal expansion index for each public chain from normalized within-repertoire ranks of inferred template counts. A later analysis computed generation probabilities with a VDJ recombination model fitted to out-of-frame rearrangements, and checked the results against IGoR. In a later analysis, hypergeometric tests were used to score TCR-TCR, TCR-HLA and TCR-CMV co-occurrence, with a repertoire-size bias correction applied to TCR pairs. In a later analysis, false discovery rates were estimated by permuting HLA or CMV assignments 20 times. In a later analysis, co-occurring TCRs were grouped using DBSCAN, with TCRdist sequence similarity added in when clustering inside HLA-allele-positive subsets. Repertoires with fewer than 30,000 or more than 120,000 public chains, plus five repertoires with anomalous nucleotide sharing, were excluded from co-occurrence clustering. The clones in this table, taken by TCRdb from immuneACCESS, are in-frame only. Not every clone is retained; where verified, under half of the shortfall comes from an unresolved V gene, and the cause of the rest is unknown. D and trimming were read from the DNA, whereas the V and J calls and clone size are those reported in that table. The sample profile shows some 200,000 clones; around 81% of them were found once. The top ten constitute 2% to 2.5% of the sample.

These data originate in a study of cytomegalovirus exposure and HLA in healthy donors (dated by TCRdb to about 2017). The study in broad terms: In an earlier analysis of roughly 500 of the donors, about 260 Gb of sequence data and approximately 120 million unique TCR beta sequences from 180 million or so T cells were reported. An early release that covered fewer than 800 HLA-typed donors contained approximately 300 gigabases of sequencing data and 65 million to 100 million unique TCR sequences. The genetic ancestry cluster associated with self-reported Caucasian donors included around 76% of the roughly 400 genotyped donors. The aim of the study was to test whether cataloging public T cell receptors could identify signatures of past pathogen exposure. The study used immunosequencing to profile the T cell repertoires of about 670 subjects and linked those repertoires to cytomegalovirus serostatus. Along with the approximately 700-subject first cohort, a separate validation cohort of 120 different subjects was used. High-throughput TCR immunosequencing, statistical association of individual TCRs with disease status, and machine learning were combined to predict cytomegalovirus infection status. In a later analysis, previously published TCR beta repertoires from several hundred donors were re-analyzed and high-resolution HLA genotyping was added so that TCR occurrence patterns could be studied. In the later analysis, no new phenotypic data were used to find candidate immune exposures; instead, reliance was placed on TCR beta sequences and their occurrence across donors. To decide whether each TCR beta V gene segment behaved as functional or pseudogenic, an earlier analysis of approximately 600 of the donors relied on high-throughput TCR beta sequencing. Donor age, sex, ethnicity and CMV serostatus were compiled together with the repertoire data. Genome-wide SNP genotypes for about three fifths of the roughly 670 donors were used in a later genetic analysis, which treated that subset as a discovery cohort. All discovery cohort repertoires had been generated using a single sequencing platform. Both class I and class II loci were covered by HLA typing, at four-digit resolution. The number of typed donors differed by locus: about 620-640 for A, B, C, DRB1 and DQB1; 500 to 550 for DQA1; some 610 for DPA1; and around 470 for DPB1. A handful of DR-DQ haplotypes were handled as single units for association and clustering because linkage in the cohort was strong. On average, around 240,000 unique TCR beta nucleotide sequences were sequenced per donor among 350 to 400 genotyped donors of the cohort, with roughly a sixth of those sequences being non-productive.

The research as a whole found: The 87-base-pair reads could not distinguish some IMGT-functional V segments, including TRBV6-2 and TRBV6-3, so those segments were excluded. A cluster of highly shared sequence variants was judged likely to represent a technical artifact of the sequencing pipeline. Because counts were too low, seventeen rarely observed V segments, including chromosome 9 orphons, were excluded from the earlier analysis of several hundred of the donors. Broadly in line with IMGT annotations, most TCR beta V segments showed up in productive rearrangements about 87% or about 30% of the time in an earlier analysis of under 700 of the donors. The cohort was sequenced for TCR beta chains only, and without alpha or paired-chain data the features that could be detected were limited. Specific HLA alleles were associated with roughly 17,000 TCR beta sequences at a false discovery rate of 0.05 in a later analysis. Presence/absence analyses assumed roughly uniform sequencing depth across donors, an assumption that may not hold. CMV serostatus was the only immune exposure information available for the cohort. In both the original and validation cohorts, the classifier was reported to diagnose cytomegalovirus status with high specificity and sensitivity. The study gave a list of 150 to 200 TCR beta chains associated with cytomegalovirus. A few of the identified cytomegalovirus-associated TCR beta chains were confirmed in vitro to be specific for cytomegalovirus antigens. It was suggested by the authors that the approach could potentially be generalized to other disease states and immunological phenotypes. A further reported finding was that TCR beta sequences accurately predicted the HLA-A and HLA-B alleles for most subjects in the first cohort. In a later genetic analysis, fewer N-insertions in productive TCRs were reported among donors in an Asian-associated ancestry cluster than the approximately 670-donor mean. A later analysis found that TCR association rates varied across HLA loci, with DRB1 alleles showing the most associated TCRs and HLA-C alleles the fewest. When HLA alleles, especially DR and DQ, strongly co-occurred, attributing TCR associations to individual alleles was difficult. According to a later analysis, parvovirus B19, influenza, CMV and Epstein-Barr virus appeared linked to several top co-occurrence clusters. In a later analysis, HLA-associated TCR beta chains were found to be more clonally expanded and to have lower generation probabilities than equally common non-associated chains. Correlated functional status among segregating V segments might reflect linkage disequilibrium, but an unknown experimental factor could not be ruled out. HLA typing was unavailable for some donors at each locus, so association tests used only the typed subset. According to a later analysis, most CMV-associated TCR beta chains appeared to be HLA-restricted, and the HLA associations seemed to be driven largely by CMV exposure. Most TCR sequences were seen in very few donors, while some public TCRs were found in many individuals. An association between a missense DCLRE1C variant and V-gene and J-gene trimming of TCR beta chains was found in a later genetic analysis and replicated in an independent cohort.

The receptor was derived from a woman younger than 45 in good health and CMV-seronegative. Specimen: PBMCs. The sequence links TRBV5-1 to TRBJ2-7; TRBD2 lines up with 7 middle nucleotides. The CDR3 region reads CASSFSSGLSYEQYF. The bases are TGCGCCAGCAGCTTTTCTAGCGGCCTCTCCTACGAGCAGTACTTC.